The clone carrying this T cell receptor beta chain was counted a few times. This sample was included in a study of blood T cell repertoires in COVID-19. The germline V gene encodes CDR1 SGHAT and CDR2 FQNNGV. The CDR3 totals 14 residues. With V trimmed by 3 bases and J by 1 base, 2 bases remained unmatched. As processed by the authors: Reference gene primer amplification gave nucleated cell count estimates. This table comes from immunoSEQ multiplex PCR, and its TCRdb copy is limited to in-frame clones, with some not included. The V and J calls and clone size come from that table; D and trimming were worked out from the DNA. This sample carries 85,000 to 130,000 clones, approximately 92% of them seen once, and the ten largest clones take 4.5% to 6%.

The source is a man aged 65 to 85 with acute or convalescent COVID-19. The V gene is TRBV11-2, the J gene TRBJ1-1; 7 bases match TRBD1. Sequencing was done on a sample of peripheral blood. In DNA, the CDR3 is TGTGCCAGCAGCTTTTGGACAGGGAACACTGAAGCTTTCTTT. Its protein product is CASSFWTGNTEAFF.